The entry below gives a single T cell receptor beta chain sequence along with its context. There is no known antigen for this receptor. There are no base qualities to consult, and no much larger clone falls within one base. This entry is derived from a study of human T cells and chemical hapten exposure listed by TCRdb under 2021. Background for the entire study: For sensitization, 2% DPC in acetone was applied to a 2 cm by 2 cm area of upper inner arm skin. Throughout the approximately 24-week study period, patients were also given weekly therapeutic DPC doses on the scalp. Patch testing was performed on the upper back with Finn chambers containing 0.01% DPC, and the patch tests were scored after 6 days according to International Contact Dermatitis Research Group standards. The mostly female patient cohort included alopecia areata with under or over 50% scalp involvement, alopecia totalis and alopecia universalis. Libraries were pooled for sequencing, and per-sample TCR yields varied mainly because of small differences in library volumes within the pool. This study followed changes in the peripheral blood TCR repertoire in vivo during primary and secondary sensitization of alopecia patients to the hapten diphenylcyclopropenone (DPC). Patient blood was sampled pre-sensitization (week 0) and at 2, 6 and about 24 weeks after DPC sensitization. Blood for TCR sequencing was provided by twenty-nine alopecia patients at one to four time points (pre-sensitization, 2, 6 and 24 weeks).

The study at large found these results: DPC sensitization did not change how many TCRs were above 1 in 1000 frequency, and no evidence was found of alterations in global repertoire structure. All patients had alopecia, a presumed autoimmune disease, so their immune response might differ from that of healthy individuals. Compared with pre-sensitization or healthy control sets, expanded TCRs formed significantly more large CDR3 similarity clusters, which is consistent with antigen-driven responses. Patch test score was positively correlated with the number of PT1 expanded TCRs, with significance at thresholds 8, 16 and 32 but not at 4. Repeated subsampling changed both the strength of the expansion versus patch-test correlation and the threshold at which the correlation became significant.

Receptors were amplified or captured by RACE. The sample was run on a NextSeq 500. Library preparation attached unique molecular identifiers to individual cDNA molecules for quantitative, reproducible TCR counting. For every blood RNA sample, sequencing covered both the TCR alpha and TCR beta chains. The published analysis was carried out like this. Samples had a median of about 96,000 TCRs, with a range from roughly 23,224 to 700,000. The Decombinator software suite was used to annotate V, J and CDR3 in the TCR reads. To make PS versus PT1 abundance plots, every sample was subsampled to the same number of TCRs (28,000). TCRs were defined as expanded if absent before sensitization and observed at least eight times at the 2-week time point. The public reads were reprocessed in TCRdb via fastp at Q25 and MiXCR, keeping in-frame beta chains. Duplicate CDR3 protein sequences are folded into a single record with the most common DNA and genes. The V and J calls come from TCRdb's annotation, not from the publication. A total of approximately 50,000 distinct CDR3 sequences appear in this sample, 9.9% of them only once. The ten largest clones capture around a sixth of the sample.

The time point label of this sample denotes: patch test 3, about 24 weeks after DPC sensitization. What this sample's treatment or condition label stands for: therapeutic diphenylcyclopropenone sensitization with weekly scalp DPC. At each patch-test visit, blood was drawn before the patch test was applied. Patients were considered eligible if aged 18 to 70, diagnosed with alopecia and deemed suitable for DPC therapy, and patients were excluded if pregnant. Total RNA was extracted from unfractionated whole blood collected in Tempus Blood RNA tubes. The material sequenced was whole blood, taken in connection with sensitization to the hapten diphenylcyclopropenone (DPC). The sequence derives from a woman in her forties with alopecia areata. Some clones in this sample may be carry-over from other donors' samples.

The DNA sequence follows: TGCGCCAGCAGCTTGGCCGTCGCGGAGACCCAGTACTTC. Translation gives CASSLAVAETQYF. Recombination linked TRBV5-1 to TRBJ2-5; no D gene call is confident. CDR1 and CDR2 are drawn from the germline V gene: SGHRS, YFSETQ. From the cysteine through the phenylalanine, the CDR3 covers 13 amino acids. Just the 39-base CDR3 DNA is kept, in frame starting at base 1. V loses 0 bases, J loses 5 bases, and the germline ends lie 8 bases apart. This CDR3, with the reference TRBV5-1 and TRBJ2-5 proteins standing in past its ends, gives the full variable domain KAGVTQTPRYLIKTRGQQVTLSCSPISGHRSVSWYQQTPGQGLQFLFEYFSETQRNKGNFPGRFSGRQFSNSRSEMNVSTLELGDSALYLCASSLAVAETQYFGPGTRLLVL.